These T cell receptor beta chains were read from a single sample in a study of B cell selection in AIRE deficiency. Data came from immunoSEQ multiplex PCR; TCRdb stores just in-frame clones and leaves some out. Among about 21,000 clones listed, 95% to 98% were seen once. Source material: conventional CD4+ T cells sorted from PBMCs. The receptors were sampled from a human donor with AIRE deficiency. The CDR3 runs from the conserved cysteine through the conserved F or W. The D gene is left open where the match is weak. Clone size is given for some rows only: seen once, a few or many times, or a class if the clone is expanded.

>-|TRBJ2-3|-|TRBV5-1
CASSGQITDTQYF
TGCGCCAGCAGCGGCCAGATCACAGATACGCAGTATTTT
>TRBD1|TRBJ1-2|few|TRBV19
CASSTPGGWSNGYTF
TGTGCCAGTAGTACACCAGGGGGCTGGAGCAATGGCTACACCTTC
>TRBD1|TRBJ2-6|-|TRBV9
CASSDRTGGASGANVLTF
TGTGCCAGCAGCGACCGGACAGGGGGCGCATCTGGGGCCAACGTCCTGACTTTC
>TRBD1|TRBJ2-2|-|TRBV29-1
CSVVVGGAGTGELFF
TGCAGCGTTGTAGTAGGGGGCGCAGGGACCGGGGAGCTGTTTTTT
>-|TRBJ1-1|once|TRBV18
CASSPQGNTEAFF
TGTGCCAGCTCGCCCCAAGGGAACACTGAAGCTTTCTTT
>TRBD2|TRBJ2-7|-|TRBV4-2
CASSRLAFGSYEQYF
TGTGCCAGCAGCCGACTAGCGTTCGGATCCTACGAGCAGTACTTC
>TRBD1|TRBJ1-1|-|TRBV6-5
CASSYSPVTGDTEAFF
TGTGCCAGCAGTTACTCGCCAGTTACAGGGGACACTGAAGCTTTCTTT
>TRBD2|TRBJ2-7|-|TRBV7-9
CASSRGLAGDEQYF
TGTGCCAGCAGCCGAGGACTAGCGGGAGACGAGCAGTACTTC
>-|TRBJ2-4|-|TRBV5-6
CASSLVAAKNIQYF
TGTGCCAGCAGCTTGGTCGCAGCCAAAAACATTCAGTACTTC
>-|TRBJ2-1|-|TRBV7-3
CASSLTEFRVYNEQFF
TGTGCCAGCAGCTTAACCGAGTTTAGAGTCTACAATGAGCAGTTCTTC
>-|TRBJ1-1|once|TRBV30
CARGRSNTEAFF
TGTGCCAGAGGGAGGTCGAACACTGAAGCTTTCTTT
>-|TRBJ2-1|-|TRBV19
CASSLPGTRMKNNEQFF
TGTGCCAGTAGTCTACCCGGGACCAGGATGAAGAACAATGAGCAGTTCTTC